The rows below give T cell receptor beta chains drawn from one sample of a study of cytomegalovirus exposure and HLA in healthy donors. Sequencing used immunoSEQ multiplex PCR; TCRdb keeps in-frame clones, though not all of them. The sample lists around 220,000 clones, about 75% occurring once. What was sequenced was PBMCs. The source is a man between 18 and 35 years old in good health and CMV-seronegative. CDR3s include the opening cysteine and the closing phenylalanine or tryptophan. D genes are given only for firm matches. A row's size may be missing; if present it is once, few, many or a size class.

abundance	v_gene	d_gene	j_gene	CDR3nt	CDR3aa
NA	TRBV19	NA	TRBJ1-1	TGTGCCAGTAGCACGGGAGGCCTGAACACTGAAGCTTTCTTT	CASSTGGLNTEAFF
once	TRBV2	TRBD2	TRBJ2-3	TGTGCCAGCACAGCCCGGACTAGCGGGGGAGGGACAGATACGCAGTATTTT	CASTARTSGGGTDTQYF
NA	TRBV7-2	NA	TRBJ2-2	TGTGCCAGCAGCTTAGTTCAGGGTTCCGGGGAGCTGTTTTTT	CASSLVQGSGELFF
NA	TRBV9	NA	TRBJ2-1	TGTGCCAGCAGCGTTAACAAAGACAATGAGCAGTTCTTC	CASSVNKDNEQFF
NA	TRBV5-5	NA	TRBJ1-1	TGTGCCAGCAGCTTGGGGGAGTTGAACACTGAAGCTTTCTTT	CASSLGELNTEAFF
NA	TRBV11-2	TRBD2	TRBJ2-1	TGTGCCAGCAGCTTAGATGGGCGGGGGTTGCGGGATGAGCAGTTCTTC	CASSLDGRGLRDEQFF
few	TRBV5-5	NA	TRBJ2-5	TGTGCCAGCAGCTTGACCCTAGGGACCCAGTACTTC	CASSLTLGTQYF
NA	TRBV11-2	NA	TRBJ1-2	TGTGCCAGCAGCACGGCAGCGGTGGAAGGCTACACCTTC	CASSTAAVEGYTF
few	TRBV27	NA	TRBJ2-1	TGTGCCAGCAGTTTAAGACTCGAAGGTGAGCAGTTCTTC	CASSLRLEGEQFF
NA	TRBV28	NA	TRBJ1-3	TGTGCCAGCAGTTCCCTACCCCCTGAGAACAGGCGAAACACCATATATTTT	CASSSLPPENRRNTIYF
NA	TRBV9	NA	TRBJ2-7	TGTGCCAGCAGCGGGTCCGACTCAGAGCAGTACTTC	CASSGSDSEQYF
NA	TRBV29-1	NA	TRBJ1-4	TGCAGCGTTGAAGATCAAGGGACTCCAAATGAAAAACTGTTTTTT	CSVEDQGTPNEKLFF
NA	TRBV5-8	NA	TRBJ1-4	TGTGCCAGCAGCTTCAGCCAGGGGCGGAGCGAAAAACTGTTTTTT	CASSFSQGRSEKLFF
NA	TRBV4-3	TRBD1	TRBJ1-3	TGCGCCAGCAGCCAAGATGCAGGGGGCCGTCGAAACACCATATATTTT	CASSQDAGGRRNTIYF
once	TRBV6-1	TRBD1	TRBJ1-5	TGTGTCAGCACCTTGACAGGGACAATCCGGCCCCAGCATTTT	CVSTLTGTIRPQHF
NA	TRBV11-2	NA	TRBJ2-7	TGTGCCAGCAGCCCTAAACCGGGACAAATCGAGCAGTACTTC	CASSPKPGQIEQYF
NA	TRBV7-3	NA	TRBJ1-1	TGTGCCAGCAGCTTAATGGGGGGAGGGAACACTGAAGCTTTCTTT	CASSLMGGGNTEAFF
NA	TRBV5-6	TRBD2	TRBJ2-3	TGTGCCAGCAGCTTCTGGCGGGGGGGGCCAATCGAGCAGTATTTT	CASSFWRGGPIEQYF
NA	TRBV7-8	TRBD1	TRBJ2-7	TGTGCCAGCAGCTTAGCGAACAGGGGGCCGCAGCAGTACTTC	CASSLANRGPQQYF
NA	TRBV27	TRBD1	TRBJ2-1	TGTGCCAGCAGAACAGGGGGGTCCAACAATGAGCAGTTCTTC	CASRTGGSNNEQFF
NA	TRBV6-5	NA	TRBJ2-5	TGTGCCAGCAGTTACTCACCAGGGGCCGAAGAGACCCAGTACTTC	CASSYSPGAEETQYF
once	TRBV5-1	TRBD2	TRBJ2-1	TGCGCCAGCAGCTTGGAGCCTAGCGGGGAATACAATGAGCAGTTCTTC	CASSLEPSGEYNEQFF
NA	TRBV27	NA	TRBJ1-5	TGTGCCAGCAGTTTATTGGCGGGGCAGGATCAGCCCCAGCATTTT	CASSLLAGQDQPQHF
NA	TRBV13	NA	TRBJ1-1	TGTGCCAGCAGCTTAAGCCGGTTGAACACTGAAGCTTTCTTT	CASSLSRLNTEAFF
few	TRBV27	TRBD1	TRBJ2-5	TGTGCCAGCAGTTTAGGGACAGTGAGAGAGACCCAGTACTTC	CASSLGTVRETQYF
once	TRBV30	NA	TRBJ1-3	TGTGCCTGTCTACCCAGGGGCTCTGGAAACACCATATATTTT	CACLPRGSGNTIYF
NA	TRBV11-1	NA	TRBJ2-5	TGTGCCAGCAGCTTAGTAGAGCGGGAGACCCAGTACTTC	CASSLVERETQYF
NA	TRBV25-1	NA	TRBJ2-3	TGTGCCAGCGCCAGGGGAGAACAGGCGGATACGCAGTATTTT	CASARGEQADTQYF
NA	TRBV7-9	NA	TRBJ1-1	TGTGCCAGCAGCTTAGCTATGGGCATGAACACTGAAGCTTTCTTT	CASSLAMGMNTEAFF
NA	TRBV6-6	NA	TRBJ1-3	TGTGCCAGCAGTGACAGGAGGCGCTCTGGAAACACCATATATTTT	CASSDRRRSGNTIYF
NA	TRBV4-1	NA	TRBJ2-6	TGCGCCAGCAGCCAAGATATGAGGGGGGCCAACGTCCTGACTTTC	CASSQDMRGANVLTF
NA	TRBV7-6	NA	TRBJ2-1	TGTGCCAGCAGCCCCTACCAGGGGTTTTCAAAGGATGAGCAGTTCTTC	CASSPYQGFSKDEQFF
NA	TRBV7-9	TRBD1	TRBJ2-7	TGTGCCAGCAGCCGCCGGGACAGGGGAATTTACGAGCAGTACTTC	CASSRRDRGIYEQYF
NA	TRBV6-5	NA	TRBJ1-1	TGTGCCAGCACCACACCGGGGTTCACTGAAGCTTTCTTT	CASTTPGFTEAFF
NA	TRBV7-7	NA	TRBJ2-7	TGTGCTAGCAGCCGACAACAGGGATACGAGCAGTACTTC	CASSRQQGYEQYF
once	TRBV9	NA	TRBJ1-1	TGTGCCAGCAGCGTAGACGAGAGCACTGAAGCTTTCTTT	CASSVDESTEAFF
few	TRBV28	TRBD1	TRBJ1-2	TGTGCCAGCAGCCCGGGACAGGCTAACTATGGCTACACCTTC	CASSPGQANYGYTF
NA	TRBV4-3	TRBD2	TRBJ2-3	TGCGCCAGCAGCCAAGATGGGAGGCTAGCGGGGGGCCTCGGCACAGATACGCAGTATTTT	CASSQDGRLAGGLGTDTQYF
NA	TRBV21-1	NA	TRBJ2-6	TGTGCCAGCAGCCCTCGAGTGGCTGGGGCCAACGTCCTGACTTTC	CASSPRVAGANVLTF
NA	TRBV5-1	TRBD1	TRBJ2-1	TGCGCCAGCAGCCAACAGGGGGCGCAGGGGGATGAGCAGTTCTTC	CASSQQGAQGDEQFF
NA	TRBV19	NA	TRBJ2-3	TGTGCCAGTAGTATAAGTATAGTACCTGAGCCCCTAGGGGGCACAGATACGCAGTATTTT	CASSISIVPEPLGGTDTQYF
NA	TRBV4-1	TRBD1	TRBJ2-1	TGCGCCAGCAGCCAAGACCGGGACAGGAGAGACAATGAGCAGTTCTTC	CASSQDRDRRDNEQFF
NA	TRBV2	NA	TRBJ1-1	TGTGCCAGCAACCGACAGCCCGGCGGCTCTTTCTTT	CASNRQPGGSFF
NA	TRBV11-1	TRBD2	TRBJ2-1	TGTGCCAGCAGCCCCAAGCGGGACTTCAATGAGCAGTTCTTC	CASSPKRDFNEQFF
NA	TRBV5-4	NA	TRBJ1-1	TGTGCCAGCAGCCGCCTAGGAGGGCGGACTGAAGCTTTCTTT	CASSRLGGRTEAFF
few	TRBV6-5	NA	TRBJ1-1	TGTGCCAGCAGTGTAGGGGGCACTGAAGCTTTCTTT	CASSVGGTEAFF
NA	TRBV6-1	NA	TRBJ2-2	TGTGCCAGCAGTGAATTGCCAGGGCCCGGGGAGCTGTTTTTT	CASSELPGPGELFF
few	TRBV7-9	NA	TRBJ1-5	TGTGCCAGCAGTTCTAGGAAGGATCAGCCCCAGCATTTT	CASSSRKDQPQHF
NA	TRBV6-5	TRBD2	TRBJ2-7	TGTGCCAGCAGCCCCCTGACTAGCGGGGCCTACGAGCAGTACTTC	CASSPLTSGAYEQYF
NA	TRBV6-5	TRBD2	TRBJ2-3	TGTGCCAGCAGCAAGGACTGGACTAGCGGAAGTACGCAGTATTTT	CASSKDWTSGSTQYF
few	TRBV29-1	NA	TRBJ2-2	TGCAGCGTTGAGGCACAGGACGCTTCGGGCGGGGAGCTGTTTTTT	CSVEAQDASGGELFF
NA	TRBV15	NA	TRBJ1-1	TGTGCCACCACCCCCGTGGCCCGGGGCACTGAAGCTTTCTTT	CATTPVARGTEAFF
once	TRBV6-1	TRBD2	TRBJ2-1	TGTGCCAGCAGTGAAAAAGCGGGGGGATACAATGAGCAGTTCTTC	CASSEKAGGYNEQFF